This T cell receptor beta chain was found in a study of regulatory T cells in long-lasting Graves disease. Overall study context: It was over 5 years of antithyroid drugs, with positive TSH receptor antibodies, that meant persistent Graves' disease.

There are a few counts of this clonotype. Arm-PCR with iRepertoire HTBI primers amplified the CDR3 regions for these TCR beta libraries. Using its own MiXCR run on the multiplex PCR reads, TCRdb lists one record per CDR3 protein. The sample contains a few hundred thousand distinct CDR3 sequences, roughly a quarter of which appear only once. Time point of the sample: persistent/refractory GD, antithyroid drugs over 5 years with positive TRAb. PBMC RNA served as the TCR library source. All patients originated from an endocrinology department located in Xi'an, China. The specimen comprised peripheral blood mononuclear cells (PBMCs), sampled when the disease was refractory, from a patient treated with antithyroid drugs. The TCR originated in a female donor with Graves disease.

The CDR3 loop is CASSESAFTGELFF. CDR3 in DNA: TGTGCCAGCAGTGAATCAGCTTTCACCGGGGAGCTGTTTTTT. This chain uses TRBV2 with TRBJ2-2, with no clear D. Trimming cost V 2 bases and J 4 bases, with 8 bases left between them. This CDR3 is 14 amino acids long. The germline V gene has CDR1 SNHLY and CDR2 FYNNEI.